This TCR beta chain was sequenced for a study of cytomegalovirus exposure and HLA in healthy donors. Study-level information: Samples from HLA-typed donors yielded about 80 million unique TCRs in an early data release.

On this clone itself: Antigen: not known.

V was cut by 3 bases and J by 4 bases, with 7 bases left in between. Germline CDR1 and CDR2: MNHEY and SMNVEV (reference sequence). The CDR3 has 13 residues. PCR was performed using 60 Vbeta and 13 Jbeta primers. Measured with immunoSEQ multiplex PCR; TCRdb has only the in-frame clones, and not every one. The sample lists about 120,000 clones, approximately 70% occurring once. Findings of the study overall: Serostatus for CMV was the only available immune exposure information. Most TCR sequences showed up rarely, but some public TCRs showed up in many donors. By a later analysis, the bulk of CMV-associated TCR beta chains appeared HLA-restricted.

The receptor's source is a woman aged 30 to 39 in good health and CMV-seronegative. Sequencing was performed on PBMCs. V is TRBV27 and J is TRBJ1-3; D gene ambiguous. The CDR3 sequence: CASSFGEGNTIYF. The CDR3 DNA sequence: TGTGCCAGCAGTTTCGGAGAGGGAAACACCATATATTTT.